The 9 T cell receptor beta chains given below trace back to one sample, sequenced in a study of cytomegalovirus exposure and HLA in healthy donors. The primer mix had 60 Vbeta and 13 Jbeta primers. Sequencing was performed with immunoSEQ multiplex PCR; in TCRdb, only in-frame clones are kept and a portion is missing. The sample shows around 170,000 clones, roughly 78% of them seen only once. The sample taken for sequencing was PBMCs. All receptors come from a woman between 50 and 59 years old in good health and CMV-seropositive.

J is TRBJ1-2 and V is TRBV5-1; D is unclear. Trimming removed 4 bases from V and 1 base from J, with 11 bases in between. The CDR3 consists of 14 residues. Germline V gene sequence: CDR1 SGHRS, CDR2 YFSETQ. CDR3 amino acids: CASSQTRDNYGYTF. The CDR3 DNA follows: TGCGCCAGCAGCCAGACCCGGGATAACTATGGCTACACCTTC.

The chain recombines TRBV7-6 with TRBJ2-1; possibly TRBD1 for D (6 bases). Trimming left V 5 bases short and J 8 bases short, with 13 bases between. The germline V gene has CDR1 SGHVS and CDR2 FNYEAQ. The CDR3 runs 13 residues. The CDR3 is CASSHKQGDEQFF. The CDR3 nucleotides are TGTGCCAGCAGCCACAAACAGGGAGATGAGCAGTTCTTC.

The chain uses TRBV9 and TRBJ2-2; 10 bases line up with TRBD1. V lost 5 bases to trimming and J lost 3 bases; unmatched junction nucleotides: 7. The CDR3 has 16 residues. Germline-derived CDR1 and CDR2 are SGDLS and YYNGEE. The CDR3 bases are TGTGCCAGCAGTCCAAGGGACAGGGGAGACACCGGGGAGCTGTTTTTT. It specifies CASSPRDRGDTGELFF.

The chain carries TRBV5-6 and TRBJ2-1; weak D call: TRBD1 (6 bases). This CDR3 is 13 amino acids long. Germline loops: CDR1 SGHDT, CDR2 YYEEEE. Trimming stripped 4 bases from V and 7 bases from J, with 12 bases between. The chain's CDR3 is CASSRDTVNEQFF. CDR3 sequence (DNA): TGTGCCAGCAGCAGGGACACGGTAAATGAGCAGTTCTTC.

V gene TRBV18 combines with J gene TRBJ2-7; TRBD1 aligns across 9 bases. CDR1 is KGHSH, CDR2 LQKENI, per germline. This CDR3 spans 15 amino acids. V shed 3 bases and J 5 bases; nucleotides not matched to a gene: 8. CDR3 region: CASSPPGQGRDEQYF. The CDR3 DNA reads as TGTGCCAGCTCACCGCCGGGACAGGGACGCGACGAGCAGTACTTC. The full variable domain, with the rest looked up from reference TRBV18 and TRBJ2-7, is NAGVMQNPRHLVRRRGQEARLRCSPMKGHSHVYWYRQLPEEGLKFMVYLQKENIIDESGMPKERFSAEFPKEGPSILRIQQVVRGDSAAYFCASSPPGQGRDEQYFGPGTRLTVT.

CDR3: CASSQDSLGDTIYF. Here the CDR3 DNA reads TGTGCCTCCTCTCAGGACAGTCTCGGGGACACCATATATTTT. This chain links TRBV18 with TRBJ1-3; D may be TRBD1 (6 bases). Trimming left V 11 bases short and J 8 bases short, with 22 bases between. Germline V gives CDR1 KGHSH, CDR2 LQKENI. The CDR3 is 14 amino acids.

On this clone: A junction boundary mismatches the germline segment, possibly from a read error. The chain recombines TRBV19 with TRBJ2-5; D remains unclear. Germline assignment: CDR1 LNHDA and CDR2 SQIVND (reference sequence). The CDR3 totals 14 residues. The DNA of the CDR3 is TGCCTCCCTCCTCTGAGGAGTCCCCAAGAGACCCAGTACTTC. Translation: CLPPLRSPQETQYF.

This chain joins TRBV2 and TRBJ2-3; no clear D gene. The CDR3 runs to 13 residues. V was shortened by 7 bases and J by 1 base, with 9 bases between the two germline ends. CDR1 is SNHLY, CDR2 FYNNEI, per germline. The CDR3 spells CASKLLGTDTQYF. The CDR3 DNA is TGTGCCAGCAAGCTGCTGGGCACAGATACGCAGTATTTT.

The J gene is TRBJ2-1, the V gene TRBV4-3, with TRBD2 matching 10 bases. Germline CDR1 LGHNA, CDR2 YSLEER. V lost 4 bases and J lost 3; bases outside the gene matches: 15. The CDR3 covers 19 residues. The CDR3: CASSRTVAGGRVGYNEQFF. CDR3 DNA sequence: TGCGCCAGCAGCCGAACTGTAGCGGGAGGACGAGTAGGCTACAATGAGCAGTTCTTC.